The T cell receptor (beta chain) under discussion was sequenced for a study of type 1 regulatory T cells. The wider study: An in vitro protocol generated T-allo10, a Tr1-enriched, alloantigen-specific CD4 T cell product. Findings and caveats of the study: Tr1 cells had a more restricted TCR repertoire than non-Tr1 cells.

TCRdb processed the reads anew with MiXCR; each CDR3 protein has one entry. Seen here are 60,000 to 75,000 distinct CDR3 sequences, roughly 20% observed once, and the top ten hold 8.3%. The length of the CDR3 is 14 residues. Trimming removed 3 bases from V and 8 bases from J; junction bases left unmatched: 1. CDR1 SGDLS and CDR2 YYNGEE come from the germline V gene. Concerning this clonotype: Its specificity is not known.

The clonotype comes from a human donor in good health. The sample consisted of cultured type 1 regulatory T (Tr1) cells, either the whole culture or a sorted fraction (not recorded which). The chain links TRBV9 to TRBJ1-6; 11 nucleotides line up with TRBD1. The CDR3 here is CASSEDRGHSPLHF. The CDR3 coding sequence is TGTGCCAGCAGCGAGGACAGGGGGCATTCACCCCTCCACTTT.